This T cell receptor (beta chain) came from a study of immune evolution from preneoplasia to lung adenocarcinoma. Resections took place in Japan or China from about 2014 to 2017. Clones were read by immunoSEQ multiplex PCR, and TCRdb kept only the in-frame ones, dropping some. This table holds about 6,100 clones, 80% to 90% found once. V was trimmed by 3 bases and J by 8 bases, leaving 16 bases between them. Germline V gives CDR1 LNHDA, CDR2 SQIVND (reference sequence). The CDR3 has 14 amino acids. The specimen sequenced was FFPE adjacent normal lung tissue. The clonotype was recovered from a donor aged 70 or over with lung adenocarcinoma. The chain is built from TRBV19 and TRBJ1-2, with D possibly TRBD1 on 5 matching bases. The CDR3 loop reads CASSIPGRVEGYTF. The CDR3 DNA is TGTGCCAGTAGTATTCCGGGCAGGGTGGAGGGCTACACCTTC.